Sequencing of this T cell receptor (beta chain) was carried out in a study of CD8+CD57+ T cells in acquired aplastic anemia. Overall study findings and caveats: Patients and controls shared 25 to 30 CD8+ CDR3 sequences.

With 6 bases removed from V and 0 bases from J, the gap between germline ends came to 12 bases. CDR3 size: 14 residues. All patients picked for sequencing had shown, by flow cytometry, an expansion of CD8+CD57+ cells. TCR beta VDJ combinations and CDR3 sequences were profiled from genomic DNA. One entry per CDR3 protein, called by TCRdb with MiXCR from the reads. The profile covers 450,000 to 600,000 distinct CDR3 sequences, with around 32% appearing a single time and less than 1% taken by the ten largest. This clonotype was seen a few times. Antigen specificity is unknown. The rearrangement uses TRBV12-3 or TRBV12-4 and TRBJ2-7, with D perhaps being TRBD1 or TRBD2 (6 bases each). The clonotype originates from a human donor with aplastic anemia. Material: sorted CD4+, CD8+, or CD8+CD57+ T cells (not recorded which) from PBMCs. This chain's CDR3 is CASREGGSSYEQYF. The DNA of the CDR3 is TGTGCCAGCAGGGAGGGGGGAAGCTCCTACGAGCAGTACTTC.